These 7 T cell receptor beta chains originate from one sample sequenced in a study of blood T cell repertoires in COVID-19. Method: immunoSEQ multiplex PCR; TCRdb's copy keeps in-frame clones and lacks some. The repertoire has hundreds of thousands of clones, 85% to 90% of them found once; the top ten carry around 3.7%. The sequenced material came from PBMCs or T cells enriched from blood (not recorded which). The receptors derive from a woman aged 25 to 39 with acute COVID-19.

The rearrangement uses TRBV11-2 and TRBJ2-7; tentatively, D is TRBD2 (6 bases). Trimming cost V 3 bases and J 2 bases, with 8 bases left between them. CDR1 and CDR2 (germline): SGHAT, FQNNGV. The CDR3 contains 13 residues. CDR3 amino acids: CASSFSGAYEQYF. DNA for the CDR3: TGTGCCAGCAGCTTCTCGGGGGCCTACGAGCAGTACTTC.

The V call is TRBV7-2, the J call TRBJ1-6, with a tentative D call TRBD1 (6 bases). CDR3 length: 17 residues. Germline loops: CDR1 SGHTA, CDR2 FQGNSA. Deletions cut 7 bases from V and 5 bases from J, with 21 bases between. The DNA for the CDR3 is TGTGCCAGCACCGAAGTTTCAGGGGCCGGGAATAATTCACCCCTCCACTTT. It is translated as CASTEVSGAGNNSPLHF.

Only one count was recorded for this clone. This rearrangement joins TRBV27 to TRBJ1-1; 7 bases align to TRBD1. Germline V lookup: CDR1 MNHEY, CDR2 SMNVEV (reference sequence). The CDR3 has 14 residues. The V gene end was trimmed by 11 bases and the J gene end by 5 bases; junction bases not matched to a gene: 14. The CDR3 DNA reads as TGTGCCTTCCCAGGGGGAAGAAGCAGAACTGAAGCTTTCTTT. Residues: CAFPGGRSRTEAFF.

In its sample, this clone was seen once. This chain joins TRBV19 and TRBJ2-3; D possibly corresponds to TRBD2 (6 bases). The CDR3 sequence is 13 residues long. CDR1 and CDR2 from the germline V gene are LNHDA and SQIVND (reference sequence). The V and J ends lost 7 bases and 2 bases respectively, with 10 bases between them. This CDR3 is CASKAGYTDTQYF. For the CDR3, the DNA is TGTGCCAGTAAGGCGGGGTACACAGATACGCAGTATTTT. The whole variable domain, filled in from reference TRBV19 and TRBJ2-3, reads DGGITQSPKYLFRKEGQNVTLSCEQNLNHDAMYWYRQDPGQGLRLIYYSQIVNDFQKGDIAEGYSVSREKKESFPLTVTSAQKNPTAFYLCASKAGYTDTQYFGPGTRLTVL.

This chain's CDR3 is CAITVWGDFIADTQYF. The CDR3 DNA follows: TGTGCCATCACCGTTTGGGGGGACTTCATCGCAGATACGCAGTATTTT. This chain links TRBV2 with TRBJ2-3, with D perhaps TRBD2 (6 bases). This CDR3 comprises 16 residues. Per germline, CDR1 SNHLY and CDR2 FYNNEI. The ends were cut back, 10 bases at V and 4 bases at J, with 24 bases in the middle. Using reference TRBV2 and TRBJ2-3 for the parts outside the CDR3, the full variable domain is EPEVTQTPSHQVTQMGQEVILRCVPISNHLYFYWYRQILGQKVEFLVSFYNNEISEKSEIFDDQFSVERPDGSNFTLKIRSTKLEDSAMYFCAITVWGDFIADTQYFGPGTRLTVL.

The V call is TRBV19, the J call TRBJ1-6; 7 positions match TRBD1. The CDR3 has 13 amino acids. Germline trimming cut 5 bases from V and 6 bases from J; bases unmatched to any gene: 1. Germline lookup yields CDR1 LNHDA and CDR2 SQIVND (reference sequence). In DNA form, the CDR3 reads TGTGCCAGTAGTCGGGACAGTAATTCACCCCTCCACTTT. Translated, it gives CASSRDSNSPLHF. Full variable domain (rest looked up from reference TRBV19 and TRBJ1-6): DGGITQSPKYLFRKEGQNVTLSCEQNLNHDAMYWYRQDPGQGLRLIYYSQIVNDFQKGDIAEGYSVSREKKESFPLTVTSAQKNPTAFYLCASSRDSNSPLHFGNGTRLTVT.

This chain uses TRBV3-1 (or the pseudogene TRBV3-2) with TRBJ1-2; 10 bases are a match to TRBD1. This CDR3 has 16 amino acids. Germline CDR1 and CDR2: LGHDT and YNNKEL (reference sequence). V lost 4 bases and J lost 6; bases outside the gene matches: 11. Here the CDR3 reads CASSRDRQGARNGYTF. DNA of the CDR3: TGTGCCAGCAGCCGGGACCGACAGGGGGCGCGGAATGGCTACACCTTC.